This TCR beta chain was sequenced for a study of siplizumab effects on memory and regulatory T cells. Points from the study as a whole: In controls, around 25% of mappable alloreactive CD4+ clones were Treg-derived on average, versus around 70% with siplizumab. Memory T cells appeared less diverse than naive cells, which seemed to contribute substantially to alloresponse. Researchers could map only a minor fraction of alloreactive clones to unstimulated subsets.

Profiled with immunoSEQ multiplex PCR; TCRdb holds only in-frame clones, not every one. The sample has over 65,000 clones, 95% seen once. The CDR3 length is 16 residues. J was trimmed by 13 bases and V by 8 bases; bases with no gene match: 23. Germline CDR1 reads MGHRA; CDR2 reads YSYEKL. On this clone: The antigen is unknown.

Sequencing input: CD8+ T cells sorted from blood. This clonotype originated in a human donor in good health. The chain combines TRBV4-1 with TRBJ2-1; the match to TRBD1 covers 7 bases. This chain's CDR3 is CASSSGRSGTARSQFF. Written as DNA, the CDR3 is TGCGCCAGCTCGTCCGGACGGTCCGGGACAGCTCGAAGTCAGTTCTTC.